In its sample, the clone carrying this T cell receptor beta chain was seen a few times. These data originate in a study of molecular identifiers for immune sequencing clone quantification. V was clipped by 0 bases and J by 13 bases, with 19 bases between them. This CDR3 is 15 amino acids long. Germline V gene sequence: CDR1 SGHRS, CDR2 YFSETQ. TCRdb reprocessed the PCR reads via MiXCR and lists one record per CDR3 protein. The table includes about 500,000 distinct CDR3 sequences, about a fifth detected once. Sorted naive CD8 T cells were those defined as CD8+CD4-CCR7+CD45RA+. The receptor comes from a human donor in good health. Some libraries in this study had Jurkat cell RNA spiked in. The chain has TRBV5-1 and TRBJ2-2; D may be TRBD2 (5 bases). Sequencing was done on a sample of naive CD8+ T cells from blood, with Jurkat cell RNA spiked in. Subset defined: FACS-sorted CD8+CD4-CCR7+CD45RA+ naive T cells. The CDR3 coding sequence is TGCGCCAGCAGCTTGGAGGCGCCAACACCGGGGAGGCTGTTTTTT. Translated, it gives CASSLEAPTPGRLFF.